This T cell receptor beta chain was documented in a study of PD-L1 blockade in urothelial cancer. The overall study: Analyses used blood from 3 weeks (second dose) and 6 weeks after treatment start. Notes on the study in general: Blood clones associated with the tumor expanded more at 3 weeks in durable-benefit patients.

Regarding time point: pretreatment peripheral blood. Locally advanced or metastatic urothelial carcinoma affected the patients. Measured with immunoSEQ multiplex PCR; TCRdb has only the in-frame clones, and not every one. Here the sample spans some 74,000 clones, about 82% being singletons. Notes on this clone: What it recognizes is unknown.

CDR1 is SNHLY and CDR2 is FYNNEI in the germline V gene. The V gene lost 5 bases and the J gene lost 4 bases, with 11 bases spanning the gap. The CDR3 has 13 residues. The starting material was PBMCs, obtained around atezolizumab (anti-PD-L1) treatment. The chain combines TRBV2 with TRBJ1-2; D gene uncertain. This TCR derives from a man between 40 and 49 years old with urothelial cancer. CDR3 DNA: TGTGCCAGCAGTCGAGAAGAGGGCTATGGCTACACCTTC. Protein product: CASSREEGYGYTF.